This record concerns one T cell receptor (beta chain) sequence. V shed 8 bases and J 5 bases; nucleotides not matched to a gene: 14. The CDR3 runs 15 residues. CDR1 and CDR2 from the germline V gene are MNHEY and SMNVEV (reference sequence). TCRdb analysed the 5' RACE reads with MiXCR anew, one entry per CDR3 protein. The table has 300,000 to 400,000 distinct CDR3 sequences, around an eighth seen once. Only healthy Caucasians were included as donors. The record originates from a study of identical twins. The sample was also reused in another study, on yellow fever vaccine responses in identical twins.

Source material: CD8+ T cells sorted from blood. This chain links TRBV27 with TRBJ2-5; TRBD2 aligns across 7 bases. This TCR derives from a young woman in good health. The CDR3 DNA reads TGTGCCAGCGGCCAGCGGGACTATTATAGGGAGACCCAGTACTTC. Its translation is CASGQRDYYRETQYF.